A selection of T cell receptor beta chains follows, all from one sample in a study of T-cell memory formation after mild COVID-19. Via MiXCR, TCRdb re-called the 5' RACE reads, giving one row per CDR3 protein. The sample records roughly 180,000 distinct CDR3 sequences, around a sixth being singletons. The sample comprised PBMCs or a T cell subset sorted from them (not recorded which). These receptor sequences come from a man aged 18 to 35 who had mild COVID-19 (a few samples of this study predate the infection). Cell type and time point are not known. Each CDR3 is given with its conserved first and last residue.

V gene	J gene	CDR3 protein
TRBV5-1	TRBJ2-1	CASSLLSGGAIGEQFF
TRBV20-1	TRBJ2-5	CSARNPLKETQYF
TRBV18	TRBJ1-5	CASSEGVGNQPQHF
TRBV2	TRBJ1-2	CASRTGGSYGYTF
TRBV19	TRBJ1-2	CASSPDSDYGYTF
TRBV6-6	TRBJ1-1	CASTSHGNTEAFF
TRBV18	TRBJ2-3	CASSPGTSYPDTQYF
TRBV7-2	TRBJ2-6	CASSRDAGANVLTF
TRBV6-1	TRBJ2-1	CASRRAGEGWEQFF
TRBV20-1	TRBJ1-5	CSARRGTLEGHPQHF
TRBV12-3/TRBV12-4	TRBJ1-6	CASSVQGSYNSPLHF
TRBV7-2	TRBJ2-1	CASSPLPSGGGEQFF
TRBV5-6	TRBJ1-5	CASSPYRGGNQPQHF
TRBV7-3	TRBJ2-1	CASSLHRGEFYNEQFF
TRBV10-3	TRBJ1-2	CAISARTLYGYTF
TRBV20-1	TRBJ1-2	CSAISGTGYGYTF
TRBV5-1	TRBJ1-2	CASSFTGESANYGYTF
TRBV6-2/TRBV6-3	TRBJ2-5	CASSYGKETQYF
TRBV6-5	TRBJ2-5	CASSFLAGAQETQYF
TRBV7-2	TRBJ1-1	CASSLGRVSAEAFF
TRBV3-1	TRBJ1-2	CVSSQPRGQHYGYTF
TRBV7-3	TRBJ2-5	CASSRREGETQYF
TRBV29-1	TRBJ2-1	CSVGSPNEQFF
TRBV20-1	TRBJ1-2	CSAPEGRAYGYTF
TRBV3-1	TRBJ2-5	CASSQLAGGLETQYF
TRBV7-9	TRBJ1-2	CASSYRGGGQTFYGYTF
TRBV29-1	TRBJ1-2	CSVARGGKSYGYTF
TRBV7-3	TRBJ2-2	CASSLRKGALGQGTGELFF
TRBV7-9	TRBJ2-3	CASSFSSADTQYF
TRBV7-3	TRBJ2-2	CASSLKAGGTSNTGELFF
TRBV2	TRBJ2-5	CASGLAGVQETQYF
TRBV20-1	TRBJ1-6	CSARRTGEGNSPLHF
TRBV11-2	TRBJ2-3	CASSLDRSADTQYF
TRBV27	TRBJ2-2	CASEGQGDPGELFF
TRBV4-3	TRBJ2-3	CASSQGRRATDTQYF
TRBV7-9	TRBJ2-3	CATKTGASGTDTQYF
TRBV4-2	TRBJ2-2	CASSRGTGGGNTGELFF
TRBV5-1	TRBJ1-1	CASSLNTGGTEAFF
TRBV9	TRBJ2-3	CASSVGHPRDRGSTDTQYF
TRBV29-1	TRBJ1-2	CSVADRPRYGYTF
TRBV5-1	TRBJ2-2	CASSLRQGTAGELFF